This T cell receptor (beta chain) came from a study of regulatory T cells in long-lasting Graves disease. Specified time point: newly diagnosed GD, antithyroid drugs for less than 3 months. The TCR library was made from RNA that had been extracted from PBMCs in TRIzol. Assembly of TCR beta libraries relied on iRepertoire HTBI primers together with Arm-PCR of CDR3 regions. TCRdb analysed the multiplex PCR reads with MiXCR anew, one entry per CDR3 protein. The sample holds some 500,000 distinct CDR3 sequences, approximately 16% seen once. This CDR3 is built from 13 residues. The V end lost 5 bases, the J end lost 2 bases, and 9 bases lay between the germline ends. Germline loops: CDR1 LNHDA, CDR2 SQIVND (reference sequence). The same data also went into a second study, on T cells in Graves' hyperthyroidism and ophthalmopathy.

The clonotype was recovered from a woman in her forties or fifties with Graves disease. The source material was peripheral blood mononuclear cells (PBMCs), sampled at new diagnosis, from a patient treated with antithyroid drugs. The chain has TRBV19 and TRBJ2-5; the D is unclear. Here the CDR3 reads CASSSYVQETQYF. CDR3 DNA: TGTGCCAGTAGTTCGTACGTGCAAGAGACCCAGTACTTC.